The rows below give T cell receptor beta chains drawn from one sample of a study of CD8 T cells in ankylosing spondylitis. TCRdb re-called the 5' RACE reads through MiXCR, storing one row per CDR3 protein. The sample yields about 360,000 distinct CDR3 sequences, about 15% seen once. Sequencing input: blood, either unsorted or a sorted T cell fraction (not recorded which). These receptor sequences come from a male donor with ankylosing spondylitis or in good health (not recorded which). Each CDR3 is given with its conserved first and last residue. A D gene is named only where the DNA matches it firmly. Expanded clones get a size class; other rows say once, few or many, or leave the size out.

D gene: TRBD1; CDR3 length: 13; clone size: once; V gene: TRBV27; J gene: TRBJ2-1; CDR3 DNA: TGTGCCAGCAGTACCCGGGACAGAAATGAGCAGTTCTTC; CDR3 protein: CASSTRDRNEQFF
D gene: TRBD1; CDR3 length: 14; clone size: few; V gene: TRBV20-1; J gene: TRBJ2-7; CDR3 DNA: TGCAGTGCAACCATCGGGACAGGGTCCAACGAGCAGTACTTC; CDR3 protein: CSATIGTGSNEQYF
D gene: .; CDR3 length: 16; clone size: few; V gene: TRBV4-1; J gene: TRBJ1-5; CDR3 DNA: TGCGCCAGCAGCCAAGATGACGGGTATAGCAATCAGCCCCAGCATTTT; CDR3 protein: CASSQDDGYSNQPQHF
D gene: .; CDR3 length: 13; clone size: .; V gene: TRBV9; J gene: TRBJ1-2; CDR3 DNA: TGTGCCAGCAGCGGGAACACACCCTATGGCTACACCTTC; CDR3 protein: CASSGNTPYGYTF
D gene: .; CDR3 length: 12; clone size: few; V gene: TRBV10-3; J gene: TRBJ1-1; CDR3 DNA: TGTGCCGTCTCGCCGGGGGACACTGAAGCTTTCTTT; CDR3 protein: CAVSPGDTEAFF
D gene: .; CDR3 length: 13; clone size: .; V gene: TRBV20-1; J gene: TRBJ2-3; CDR3 DNA: TGCAGTGCTAGAACGGTTAGCACAGATACGCAGTATTTT; CDR3 protein: CSARTVSTDTQYF
D gene: TRBD1; CDR3 length: 16; clone size: .; V gene: TRBV5-1; J gene: TRBJ1-2; CDR3 DNA: TGCGCCAGCAGCCCATATGCGGGACAGGGGGCGCGGGGCTACACCTTC; CDR3 protein: CASSPYAGQGARGYTF
D gene: TRBD2; CDR3 length: 19; clone size: many; V gene: TRBV6-5; J gene: TRBJ2-6; CDR3 DNA: TGTGCCAGCAGTTACTCGGGGACTAGCGCCCAATCTGGGGCCAACGTCCTGACTTTC; CDR3 protein: CASSYSGTSAQSGANVLTF
D gene: .; CDR3 length: 15; clone size: .; V gene: TRBV5-1; J gene: TRBJ2-1; CDR3 DNA: TGCGCCAGCAGCTTATCGGGAGACTCCTACAATGAGCAGTTCTTC; CDR3 protein: CASSLSGDSYNEQFF
D gene: TRBD2; CDR3 length: 16; clone size: many; V gene: TRBV5-6; J gene: TRBJ2-2; CDR3 DNA: TGTGCCAGCAGCTTGGGACTAGCGGTGAACACCGGGGAGCTGTTTTTT; CDR3 protein: CASSLGLAVNTGELFF
D gene: .; CDR3 length: 12; clone size: few; V gene: TRBV27; J gene: TRBJ1-1; CDR3 DNA: TGTGCCAGCAGTTTAAAGGGCACTGAAGCTTTCTTT; CDR3 protein: CASSLKGTEAFF
D gene: TRBD1; CDR3 length: 12; clone size: .; V gene: TRBV29-1; J gene: TRBJ2-7; CDR3 DNA: TGCAGCGTCGGGCAGGGGGTGAACGAGCAGTACTTC; CDR3 protein: CSVGQGVNEQYF
D gene: TRBD1; CDR3 length: 14; clone size: .; V gene: TRBV7-9; J gene: TRBJ1-1; CDR3 DNA: TGTGCCAGCAGCGCCACGACAGGGATTAGCGCGGCTTTCTTT; CDR3 protein: CASSATTGISAAFF
D gene: TRBD1; CDR3 length: 14; clone size: few; V gene: TRBV18; J gene: TRBJ1-1; CDR3 DNA: TGTGCCAGCTCACCAATTAGACAGGGAACTGAAGCTTTCTTT; CDR3 protein: CASSPIRQGTEAFF
D gene: TRBD1; CDR3 length: 18; clone size: few; V gene: TRBV2; J gene: TRBJ1-6; CDR3 DNA: TGTGCCAGCAGCCCTCAGGGGGGGACAGTAAAAAATAATTCACCCCTCCACTTT; CDR3 protein: CASSPQGGTVKNNSPLHF
D gene: .; CDR3 length: 16; clone size: .; V gene: TRBV9; J gene: TRBJ2-2; CDR3 DNA: TGTGCCAGCAGCGTAGGACTGCGCGCGAACACCGGGGAGCTGTTTTTT; CDR3 protein: CASSVGLRANTGELFF
D gene: .; CDR3 length: 14; clone size: few; V gene: TRBV11-1; J gene: TRBJ2-5; CDR3 DNA: TGTGCCAGCAGCACCAGAAGGTCCCAAGAGACCCAGTACTTC; CDR3 protein: CASSTRRSQETQYF
D gene: .; CDR3 length: 15; clone size: few; V gene: TRBV7-8; J gene: TRBJ1-4; CDR3 DNA: TGTGCCAGCAGCTCCAGGACAAGACAAAATGAAAAACTGTTTTTT; CDR3 protein: CASSSRTRQNEKLFF
D gene: TRBD1; CDR3 length: 13; clone size: many; V gene: TRBV11-1; J gene: TRBJ2-1; CDR3 DNA: TGTGCCAGCAGCCCGGGACAGTACAATGAGCAGTTCTTC; CDR3 protein: CASSPGQYNEQFF
D gene: .; CDR3 length: 15; clone size: many; V gene: TRBV7-2; J gene: TRBJ1-1; CDR3 DNA: TGTGCCAGCAGCTTTATTACGGGAACCGTAACTGAAGCTTTCTTT; CDR3 protein: CASSFITGTVTEAFF
D gene: .; CDR3 length: 13; clone size: few; V gene: TRBV25-1; J gene: TRBJ1-1; CDR3 DNA: TGTGCCAGCAGTTACAGGGAGGACACTGAAGCTTTCTTT; CDR3 protein: CASSYREDTEAFF
D gene: TRBD2; CDR3 length: 14; clone size: .; V gene: TRBV5-1; J gene: TRBJ2-7; CDR3 DNA: TGCGCCAGCAGCTTGACTAGCGTTTCCTACGAGCAGTACTTC; CDR3 protein: CASSLTSVSYEQYF
D gene: .; CDR3 length: 12; clone size: many; V gene: TRBV12-3/TRBV12-4; J gene: TRBJ2-3; CDR3 DNA: TGTGCCAGCAGCACAGGCACAGATACGCAGTATTTT; CDR3 protein: CASSTGTDTQYF
D gene: .; CDR3 length: 13; clone size: few; V gene: TRBV30; J gene: TRBJ1-2; CDR3 DNA: TGTGCCTGGAGTCCCCAACTCGAGGGTGGCTACACCTTC; CDR3 protein: CAWSPQLEGGYTF
D gene: .; CDR3 length: 12; clone size: few; V gene: TRBV6-5; J gene: TRBJ1-2; CDR3 DNA: TGTGCCAGCAGTTACCTGGGGTATGGCTACACCTTC; CDR3 protein: CASSYLGYGYTF
D gene: TRBD1; CDR3 length: 16; clone size: few; V gene: TRBV7-2; J gene: TRBJ1-6; CDR3 DNA: TGTGCCAGCAGCTCCCCGGACAGGGGGACAAATTCACCCCTCCACTTT; CDR3 protein: CASSSPDRGTNSPLHF
D gene: .; CDR3 length: 17; clone size: few; V gene: TRBV3-1; J gene: TRBJ2-3; CDR3 DNA: TGTGCCAGCAGCCAAGATGGATCGGGGCTCCCCACAGATACGCAGTATTTT; CDR3 protein: CASSQDGSGLPTDTQYF
D gene: .; CDR3 length: 13; clone size: many; V gene: TRBV20-1; J gene: TRBJ1-1; CDR3 DNA: TGCAGTGGGCAGGGGACTCCGGTCACTGAAGCTTTCTTT; CDR3 protein: CSGQGTPVTEAFF
D gene: TRBD2; CDR3 length: 16; clone size: .; V gene: TRBV20-1; J gene: TRBJ2-3; CDR3 DNA: TGCAGTGCTAGAGATCCTGTGGCGGGGGGGGCAGATACGCAGTATTTT; CDR3 protein: CSARDPVAGGADTQYF
D gene: .; CDR3 length: 14; clone size: few; V gene: TRBV19; J gene: TRBJ2-4; CDR3 DNA: TGTGCCAGTAGCTCCCCGGGATTTGCCAACATTCAGTACTTC; CDR3 protein: CASSSPGFANIQYF
D gene: .; CDR3 length: 12; clone size: .; V gene: TRBV14; J gene: TRBJ2-5; CDR3 DNA: TGTGCCAGCAGCGAAAACCGAGAGACCCAGTACTTC; CDR3 protein: CASSENRETQYF
D gene: TRBD2; CDR3 length: 16; clone size: .; V gene: TRBV27; J gene: TRBJ2-3; CDR3 DNA: TGTGCCAGCAGTTTACTCCGCGGGAGACCGACAGATACGCAGTATTTT; CDR3 protein: CASSLLRGRPTDTQYF
D gene: .; CDR3 length: 15; clone size: few; V gene: TRBV29-1; J gene: TRBJ2-3; CDR3 DNA: TGCAGCGTTGAACCCGTTTGGGGGCTGACAGATACGCAGTATTTT; CDR3 protein: CSVEPVWGLTDTQYF
D gene: TRBD1; CDR3 length: 15; clone size: .; V gene: TRBV5-1; J gene: TRBJ2-7; CDR3 DNA: TGCGCCAGCAGCTTGCCTGGACAGGACCTCTACGAGCAGTACTTC; CDR3 protein: CASSLPGQDLYEQYF
D gene: TRBD2; CDR3 length: 15; clone size: .; V gene: TRBV29-1; J gene: TRBJ2-1; CDR3 DNA: TGCAGCGTTGTTTTTGTAGCGGGGGGGAACAATGAGCAGTTCTTC; CDR3 protein: CSVVFVAGGNNEQFF
D gene: TRBD2; CDR3 length: 18; clone size: .; V gene: TRBV7-2; J gene: TRBJ2-3; CDR3 DNA: TGTGCCAGCAGCTTAGGGCCGGGCGGGGGGGCCCATCGAGATACGCAGTATTTT; CDR3 protein: CASSLGPGGGAHRDTQYF
D gene: .; CDR3 length: 13; clone size: few; V gene: TRBV10-2; J gene: TRBJ1-2; CDR3 DNA: TGCGCCAGCAGTGAGGTCACGGCCTATGGCTACACCTTC; CDR3 protein: CASSEVTAYGYTF
D gene: TRBD2; CDR3 length: 15; clone size: many; V gene: TRBV12-3/TRBV12-4; J gene: TRBJ2-1; CDR3 DNA: TGTGCCAGCAGTTTAGCGAGCGGGGGGGCAGGGGAGCAGTTCTTC; CDR3 protein: CASSLASGGAGEQFF
D gene: .; CDR3 length: 15; clone size: few; V gene: TRBV4-2; J gene: TRBJ2-3; CDR3 DNA: TGTGCCAGCAGCCAAGGGGCGTACCAGCAGGATACGCAGTATTTT; CDR3 protein: CASSQGAYQQDTQYF
D gene: .; CDR3 length: 12; clone size: few; V gene: TRBV5-1; J gene: TRBJ2-7; CDR3 DNA: TGCGCCAGCAGCTCCCGAAGTGGAGAGCAGTACTTC; CDR3 protein: CASSSRSGEQYF
D gene: .; CDR3 length: 16; clone size: .; V gene: TRBV5-8; J gene: TRBJ1-1; CDR3 DNA: TGTGCCAGCAGGGAACCCCCGAGGGGTCTGAACACTGAAGCTTTCTTT; CDR3 protein: CASREPPRGLNTEAFF
D gene: .; CDR3 length: 17; clone size: .; V gene: TRBV5-7; J gene: TRBJ2-7; CDR3 DNA: TGTGCCAGCAGCCCCCCCGCAGGGAATTTGAGGTCCTACGAGCAGTACTTC; CDR3 protein: CASSPPAGNLRSYEQYF